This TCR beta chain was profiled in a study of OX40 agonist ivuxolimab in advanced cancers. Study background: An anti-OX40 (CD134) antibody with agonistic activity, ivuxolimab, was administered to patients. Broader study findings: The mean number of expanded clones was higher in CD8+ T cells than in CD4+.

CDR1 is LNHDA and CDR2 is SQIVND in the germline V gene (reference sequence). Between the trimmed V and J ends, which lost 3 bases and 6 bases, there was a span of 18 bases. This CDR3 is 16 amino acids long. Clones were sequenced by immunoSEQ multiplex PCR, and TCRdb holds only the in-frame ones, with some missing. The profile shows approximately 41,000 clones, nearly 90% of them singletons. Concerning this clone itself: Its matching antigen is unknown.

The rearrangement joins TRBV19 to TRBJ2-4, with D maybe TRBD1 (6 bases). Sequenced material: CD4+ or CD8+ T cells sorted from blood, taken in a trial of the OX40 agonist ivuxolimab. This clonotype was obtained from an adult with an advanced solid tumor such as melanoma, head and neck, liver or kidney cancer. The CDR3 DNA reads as TGTGCCAGTAGTATTCTGGAGACAGGACGGGGAAACATTCAGTACTTC. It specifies CASSILETGRGNIQYF.